Each of the 5 T cell receptor beta chains below was sequenced from the same sample in a study of T-cell reconstitution after alpha-beta-depleted transplantation in children. This sample's TCRbeta library carried unique molecular identifier barcodes. TCRdb re-called the PCR reads through MiXCR, storing one row per CDR3 protein. The table records almost 500,000 distinct CDR3 sequences, about 10% of them present only once. The material was PBMCs, obtained before TCRalphabeta/CD19-depleted stem cell transplant. These TCRs come from a child aged 2 to 10 with inherited bone marrow failure, due to receive a stem cell transplant.

With regard to this clonotype: This clone may be a read error of a much larger clone one base away. The genes are TRBV20-1 and TRBJ2-1; 10 bases match TRBD2. Germline CDR1 is DFQATT and CDR2 is SNEGSKA (reference sequence). The CDR3 length is 15 residues. V lost 3 bases and J lost 1; bases outside the gene matches: 3. CDR3 DNA sequence: TGCAGTGCTAGCACTAGCGGGATATCCTACAATGAGCAGTTCTTC. This sequence encodes CSASTSGISYNEQFF.

This clonotype has ten or more counts. The chain combines TRBV7-9 with TRBJ2-1; perhaps TRBD1 as D (6 bases). CDR1 is SEHNR, CDR2 FQNEAQ, per germline (reference sequence). The CDR3 spans 15 residues. V was cut by 1 base and J by 4 bases, with 11 bases left in between. The chain's CDR3 is CASSLVTGTYNEQFF. CDR3 nucleotides: TGTGCCAGCAGCTTAGTTACGGGGACATACAATGAGCAGTTCTTC.

This clonotype turned up a few times. V gene TRBV18 combines with J gene TRBJ2-5; the match to TRBD2 covers 13 bases. The V and J ends lost 1 base and 1 base, in that order; junction bases with no gene match: 12. CDR1 is KGHSH and CDR2 is LQKENI in the germline V gene. The CDR3 spans 20 residues. This CDR3 is CASSPLRGLAGPVGQETQYF. The DNA of the CDR3 is TGTGCCAGCTCACCACTCCGGGGACTAGCGGGACCCGTAGGCCAAGAGACCCAGTACTTC.

CDR3 nucleotide sequence: TGTGCCAGCAGTTTAAGATTTGGGGGACTCACAGATACGCAGTATTTT. This translates into CASSLRFGGLTDTQYF. V and J are TRBV28 and TRBJ2-3; possibly TRBD2 for D (6 bases). V lost 2 bases and J lost 2, with 14 bases in between. Germline CDR1 reads MDHEN; CDR2 reads SYDVKM. The CDR3 has 16 amino acids.

This clonotype was observed at least ten times. V and J are TRBV7-6 and TRBJ2-1; 16 bases are a match to TRBD2. Germline V gene lookup returns CDR1 SGHVS and CDR2 FNYEAQ. CDR3 length equals 17 residues. V was pared by 5 bases and J by 6 bases, with 7 bases of the junction left unmatched. CDR3 coding DNA: TGTGCCAGCAGCCAGGGACTAGCGGGAGGGCCGGTCAATGAGCAGTTCTTC. It is translated as CASSQGLAGGPVNEQFF.